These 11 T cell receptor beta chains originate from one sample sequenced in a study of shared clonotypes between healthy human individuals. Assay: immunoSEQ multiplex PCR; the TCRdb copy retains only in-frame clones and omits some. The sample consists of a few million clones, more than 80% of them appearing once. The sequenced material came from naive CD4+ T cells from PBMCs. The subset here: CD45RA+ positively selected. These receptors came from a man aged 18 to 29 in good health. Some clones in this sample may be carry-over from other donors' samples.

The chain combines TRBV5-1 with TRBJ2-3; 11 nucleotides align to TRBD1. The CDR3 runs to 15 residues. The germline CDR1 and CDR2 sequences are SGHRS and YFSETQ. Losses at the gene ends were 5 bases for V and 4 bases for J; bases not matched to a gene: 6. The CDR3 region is CASSVTGQGADTQYF. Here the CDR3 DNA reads TGCGCCAGCAGTGTAACGGGACAGGGGGCAGATACGCAGTATTTT.

The CDR3 bases are TGTGCCAGCAGTTACTCCCACCCAGATACGCAGTATTTT. Residues: CASSYSHPDTQYF. The chain is built from TRBV6-5 and TRBJ2-3; D is unclear. Trimming stripped 0 bases from V and 4 bases from J, with 5 bases between. From germline, CDR1 is MNHEY and CDR2 SVGAGI. This CDR3 has 13 residues.

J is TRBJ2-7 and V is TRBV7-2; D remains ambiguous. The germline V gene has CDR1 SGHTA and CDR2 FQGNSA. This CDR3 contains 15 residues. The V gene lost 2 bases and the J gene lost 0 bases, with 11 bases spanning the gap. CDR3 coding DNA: TGTGCCAGCAGCTTAAGGGCAGGACCCTCCTACGAGCAGTACTTC. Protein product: CASSLRAGPSYEQYF.

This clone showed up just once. CDR3 sequence (DNA): TGTGCCAGCAACGTGCGAGACTACGAGCAGTACTTC. Its translation: CASNVRDYEQYF. The chain links TRBV6-1 to TRBJ2-7, with D hard to call. Germline CDR1 reads MNHNS; CDR2 reads SASEGT. V lost 7 bases and J lost 3, with 10 bases in between. The CDR3 is 12 residues long.

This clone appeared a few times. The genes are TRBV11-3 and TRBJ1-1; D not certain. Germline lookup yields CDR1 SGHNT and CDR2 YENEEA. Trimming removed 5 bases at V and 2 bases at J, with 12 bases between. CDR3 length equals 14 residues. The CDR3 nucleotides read TGTGCCAGCAGCCTAGGGCGAGTAAACACTGAAGCTTTCTTT. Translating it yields CASSLGRVNTEAFF.

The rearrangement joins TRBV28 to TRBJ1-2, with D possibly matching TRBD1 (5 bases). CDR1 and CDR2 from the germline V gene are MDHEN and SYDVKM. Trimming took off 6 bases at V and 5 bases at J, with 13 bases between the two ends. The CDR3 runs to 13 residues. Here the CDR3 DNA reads TGTGCCAGCAGGGCCGGGACGGCATATGGCTACACCTTC. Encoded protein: CASRAGTAYGYTF.

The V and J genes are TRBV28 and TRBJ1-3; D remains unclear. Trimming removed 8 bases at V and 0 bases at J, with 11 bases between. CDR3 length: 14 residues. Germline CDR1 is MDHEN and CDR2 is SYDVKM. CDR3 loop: CASEDPGSGNTIYF. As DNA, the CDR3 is TGTGCCAGCGAGGATCCCGGCTCTGGAAACACCATATATTTT.

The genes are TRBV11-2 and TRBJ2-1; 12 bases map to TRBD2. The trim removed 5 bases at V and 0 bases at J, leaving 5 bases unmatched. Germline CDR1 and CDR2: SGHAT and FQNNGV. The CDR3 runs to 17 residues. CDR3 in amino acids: CASSPGTSGSSYNEQFF. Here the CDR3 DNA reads TGTGCCAGCAGCCCCGGGACTAGCGGGTCCTCCTACAATGAGCAGTTCTTC.

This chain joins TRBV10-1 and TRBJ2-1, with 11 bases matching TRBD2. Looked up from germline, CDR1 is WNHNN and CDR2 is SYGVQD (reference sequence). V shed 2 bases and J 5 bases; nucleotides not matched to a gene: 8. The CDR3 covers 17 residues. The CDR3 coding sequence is TGCGCCAGCAGTGAGATAGCGGGAGGGCCCTCGGACAATGAGCAGTTCTTC. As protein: CASSEIAGGPSDNEQFF.

As DNA, the CDR3 is TGTGCCTGGACGGCCGGGGGGGTCCCCGGGGAGCTGTTTTTT. Its translation: CAWTAGGVPGELFF. The chain has TRBV30 and TRBJ2-2, with TRBD2 identical over 8 bases. Trimming removed 4 bases from V and 6 bases from J; junction bases left unmatched: 7. Germline CDR1 GTSNPN, CDR2 SVGIG (reference sequence). The CDR3 totals 14 residues.

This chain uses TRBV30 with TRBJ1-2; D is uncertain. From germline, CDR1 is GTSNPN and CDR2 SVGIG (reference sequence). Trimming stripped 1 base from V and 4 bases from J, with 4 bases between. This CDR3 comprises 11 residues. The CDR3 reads CAWSATYGYTF. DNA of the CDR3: TGTGCCTGGAGTGCCACCTATGGCTACACCTTC.